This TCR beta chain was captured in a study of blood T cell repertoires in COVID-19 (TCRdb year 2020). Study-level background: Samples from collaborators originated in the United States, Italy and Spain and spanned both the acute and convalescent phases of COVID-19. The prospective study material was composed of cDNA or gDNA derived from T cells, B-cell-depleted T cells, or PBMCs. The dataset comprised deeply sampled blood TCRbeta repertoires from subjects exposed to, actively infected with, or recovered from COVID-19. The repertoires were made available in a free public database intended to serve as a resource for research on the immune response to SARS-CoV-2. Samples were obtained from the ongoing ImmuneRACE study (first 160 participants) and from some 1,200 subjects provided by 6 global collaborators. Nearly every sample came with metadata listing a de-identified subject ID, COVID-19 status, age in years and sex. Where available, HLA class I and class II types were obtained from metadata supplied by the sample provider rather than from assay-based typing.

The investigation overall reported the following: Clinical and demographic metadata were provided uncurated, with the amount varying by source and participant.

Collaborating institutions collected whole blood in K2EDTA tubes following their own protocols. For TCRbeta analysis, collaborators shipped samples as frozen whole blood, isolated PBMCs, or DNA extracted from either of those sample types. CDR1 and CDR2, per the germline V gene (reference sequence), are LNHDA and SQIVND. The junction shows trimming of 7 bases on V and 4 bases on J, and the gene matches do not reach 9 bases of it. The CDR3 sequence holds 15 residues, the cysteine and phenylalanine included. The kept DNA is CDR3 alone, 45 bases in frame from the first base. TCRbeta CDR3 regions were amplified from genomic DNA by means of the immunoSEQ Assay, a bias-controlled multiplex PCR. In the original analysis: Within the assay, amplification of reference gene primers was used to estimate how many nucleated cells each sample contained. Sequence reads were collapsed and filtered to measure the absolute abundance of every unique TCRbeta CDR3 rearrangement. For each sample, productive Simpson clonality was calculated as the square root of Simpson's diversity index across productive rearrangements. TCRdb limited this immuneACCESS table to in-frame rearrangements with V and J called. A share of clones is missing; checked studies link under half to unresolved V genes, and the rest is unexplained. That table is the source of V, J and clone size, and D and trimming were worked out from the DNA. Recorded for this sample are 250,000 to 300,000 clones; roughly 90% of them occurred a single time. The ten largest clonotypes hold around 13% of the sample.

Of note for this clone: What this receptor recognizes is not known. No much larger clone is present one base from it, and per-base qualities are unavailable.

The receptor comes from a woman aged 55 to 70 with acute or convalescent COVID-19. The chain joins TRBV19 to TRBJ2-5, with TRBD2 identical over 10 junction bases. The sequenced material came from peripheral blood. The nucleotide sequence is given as TGTGCCAGTACCCATCGGGCTAGCGGGGGAGAGACCCAGTACTTC. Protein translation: CASTHRASGGETQYF.